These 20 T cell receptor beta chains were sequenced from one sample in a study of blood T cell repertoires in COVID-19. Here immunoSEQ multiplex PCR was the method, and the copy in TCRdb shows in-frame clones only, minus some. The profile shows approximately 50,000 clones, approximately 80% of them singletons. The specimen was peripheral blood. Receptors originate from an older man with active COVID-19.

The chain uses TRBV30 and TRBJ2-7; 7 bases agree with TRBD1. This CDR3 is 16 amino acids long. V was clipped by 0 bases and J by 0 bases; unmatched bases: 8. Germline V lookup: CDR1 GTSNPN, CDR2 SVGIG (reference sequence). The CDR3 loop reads CAWSVLRGQRSYEQYF. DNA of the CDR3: TGTGCCTGGAGTGTACTCCGGGGACAGCGCTCCTACGAGCAGTACTTC.

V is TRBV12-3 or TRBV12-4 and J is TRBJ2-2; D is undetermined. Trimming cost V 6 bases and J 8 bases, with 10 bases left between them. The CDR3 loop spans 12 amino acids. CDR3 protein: CASSPSLGELFF. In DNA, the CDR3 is TGTGCCAGCAGCCCCTCCTTAGGGGAGCTGTTTTTT.

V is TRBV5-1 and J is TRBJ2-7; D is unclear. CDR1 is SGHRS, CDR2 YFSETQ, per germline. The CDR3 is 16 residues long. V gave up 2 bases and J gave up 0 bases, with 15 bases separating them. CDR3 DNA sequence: TGCGCCAGCAGCTTAGCACGAGGTACTCGCTCCTACGAGCAGTACTTC. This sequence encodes CASSLARGTRSYEQYF.

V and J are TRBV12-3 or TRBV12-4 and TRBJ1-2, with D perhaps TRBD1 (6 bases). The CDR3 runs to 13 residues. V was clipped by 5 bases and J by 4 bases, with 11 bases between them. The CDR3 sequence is CASSPGDGYGYTF. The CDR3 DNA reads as TGTGCCAGCAGTCCAGGGGACGGCTATGGCTACACCTTC.

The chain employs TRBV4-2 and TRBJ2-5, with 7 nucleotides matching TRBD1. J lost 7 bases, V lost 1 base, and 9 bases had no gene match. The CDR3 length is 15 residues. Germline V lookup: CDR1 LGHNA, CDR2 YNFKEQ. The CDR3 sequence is CASSQALGDRATQYF. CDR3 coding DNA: TGTGCCAGCAGCCAAGCCCTGGGGGACAGAGCGACCCAGTACTTC.

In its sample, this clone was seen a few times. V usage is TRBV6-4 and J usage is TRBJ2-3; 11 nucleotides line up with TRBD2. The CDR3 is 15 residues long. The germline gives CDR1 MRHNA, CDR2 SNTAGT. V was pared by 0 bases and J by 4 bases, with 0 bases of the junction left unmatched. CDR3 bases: TGTGCCAGCAGTGACTCTAGCGGGGGGGCAGATACGCAGTATTTT. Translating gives CASSDSSGGADTQYF.

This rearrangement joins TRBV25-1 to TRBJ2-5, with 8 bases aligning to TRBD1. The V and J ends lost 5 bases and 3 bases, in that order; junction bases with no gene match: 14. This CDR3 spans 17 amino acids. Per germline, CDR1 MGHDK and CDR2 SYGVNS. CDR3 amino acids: CASSPGQEVRMKETQYF. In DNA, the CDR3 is TGTGCCAGCAGTCCGGGACAGGAGGTTCGAATGAAAGAGACCCAGTACTTC. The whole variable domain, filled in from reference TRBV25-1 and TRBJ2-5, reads EADIYQTPRYLVIGTGKKITLECSQTMGHDKMYWYQQDPGMELHLIHYSYGVNSTEKGDLSSESTVSRIRTEHFPLTLESARPSHTSQYLCASSPGQEVRMKETQYFGPGTRLLVL.

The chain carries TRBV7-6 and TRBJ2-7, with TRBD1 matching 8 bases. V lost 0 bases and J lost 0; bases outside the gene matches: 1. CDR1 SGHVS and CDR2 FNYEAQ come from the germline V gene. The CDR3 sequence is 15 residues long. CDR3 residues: CASSLAGQGSYEQYF. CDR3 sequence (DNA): TGTGCCAGCAGCTTAGCAGGACAGGGCTCCTACGAGCAGTACTTC. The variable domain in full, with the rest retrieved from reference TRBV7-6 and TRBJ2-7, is GAGVSQSPRYKVTKRGQDVALRCDPISGHVSLYWYRQALGQGPEFLTYFNYEAQQDKSGLPNDRFSAERPEGSISTLTIQRTEQRDSAMYRCASSLAGQGSYEQYFGPGTRLTVT.

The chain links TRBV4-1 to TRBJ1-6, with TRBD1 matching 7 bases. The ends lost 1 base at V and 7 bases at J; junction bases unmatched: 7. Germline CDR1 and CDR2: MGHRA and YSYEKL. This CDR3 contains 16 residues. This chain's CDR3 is CASSQGGNRGNSPLHF. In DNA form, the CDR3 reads TGCGCCAGCAGCCAAGGTGGAAACAGGGGAAATTCACCCCTCCACTTT.

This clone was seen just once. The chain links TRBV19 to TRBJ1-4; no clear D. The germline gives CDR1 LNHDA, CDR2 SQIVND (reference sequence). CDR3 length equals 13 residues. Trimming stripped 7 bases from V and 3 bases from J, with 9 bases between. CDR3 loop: CASNPQANEKLFF. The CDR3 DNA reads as TGTGCCAGTAATCCCCAGGCTAATGAAAAACTGTTTTTT.

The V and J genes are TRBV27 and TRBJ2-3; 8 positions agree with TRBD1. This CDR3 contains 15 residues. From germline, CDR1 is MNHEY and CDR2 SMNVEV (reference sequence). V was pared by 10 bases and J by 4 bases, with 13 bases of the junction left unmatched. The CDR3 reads CAIWTGNRNADTQYF. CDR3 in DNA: TGTGCCATCTGGACAGGGAATAGGAACGCAGATACGCAGTATTTT.

The CDR3 nucleotides read TGTGCCAGCAGCTTTGGAGGGTCGGGGACCCAGTACTTC. This sequence encodes CASSFGGSGTQYF. J is TRBJ2-5 and V is TRBV7-2, with TRBD2 as a possible D gene (6 bases). This CDR3 contains 13 residues. Between the trimmed V and J ends, which lost 3 bases and 7 bases, there was a span of 12 bases. The germline V gene encodes CDR1 SGHTA and CDR2 FQGNSA.

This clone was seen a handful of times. The CDR3 DNA sequence: TGTGCCACCAGCAGAGATGGAGACACCGGGGAGCTGTTTTTT. Its protein is CATSRDGDTGELFF. The chain employs TRBV15 and TRBJ2-2, with unresolved D. Germline V gene data show CDR1 as LNHNV and CDR2 as YYDKDF (reference sequence). V was clipped by 0 bases and J by 3 bases, with 5 bases between them. CDR3 length: 14 amino acids.

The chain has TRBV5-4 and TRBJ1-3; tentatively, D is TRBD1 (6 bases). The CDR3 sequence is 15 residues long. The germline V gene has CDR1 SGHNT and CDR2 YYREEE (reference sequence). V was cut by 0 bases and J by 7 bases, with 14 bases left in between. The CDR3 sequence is CASSLGLGARNTIYF. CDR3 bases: TGTGCCAGCAGCTTGGGGCTGGGGGCGCGGAACACCATATATTTT. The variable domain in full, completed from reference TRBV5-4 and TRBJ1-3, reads ETGVTQSPTHLIKTRGQQVTLRCSSQSGHNTVSWYQQALGQGPQFIFQYYREEENGRGNFPPRFSGLQFPNYSSELNVNALELDDSALYLCASSLGLGARNTIYFGEGSWLTVV.

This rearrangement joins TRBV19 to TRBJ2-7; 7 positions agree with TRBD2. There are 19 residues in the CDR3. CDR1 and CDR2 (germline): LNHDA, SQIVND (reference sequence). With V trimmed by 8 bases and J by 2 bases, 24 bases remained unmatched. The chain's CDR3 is CASRRRVAGRGGPTYEQYF. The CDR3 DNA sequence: TGTGCCAGTCGGCGGAGGGTCGCGGGCCGGGGAGGGCCAACCTACGAGCAGTACTTC.

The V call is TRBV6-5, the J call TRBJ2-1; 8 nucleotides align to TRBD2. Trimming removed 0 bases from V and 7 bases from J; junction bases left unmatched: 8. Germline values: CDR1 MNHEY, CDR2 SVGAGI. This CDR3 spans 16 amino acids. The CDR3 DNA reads TGTGCCAGCAGTTACTCACCAGCGGGGGATCTGAATGAGCAGTTCTTC. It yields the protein CASSYSPAGDLNEQFF.

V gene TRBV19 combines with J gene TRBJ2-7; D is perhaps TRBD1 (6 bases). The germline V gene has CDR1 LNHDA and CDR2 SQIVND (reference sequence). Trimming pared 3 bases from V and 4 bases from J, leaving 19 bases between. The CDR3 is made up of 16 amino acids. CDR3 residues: CASSIGGGAGRYEQYF. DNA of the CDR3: TGTGCCAGTAGTATCGGTGGGGGCGCAGGGCGATACGAGCAGTACTTC.

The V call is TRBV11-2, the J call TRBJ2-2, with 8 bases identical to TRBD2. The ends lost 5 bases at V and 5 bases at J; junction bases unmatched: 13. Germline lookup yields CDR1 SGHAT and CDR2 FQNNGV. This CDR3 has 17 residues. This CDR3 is CASSTGGGLGLTGELFF. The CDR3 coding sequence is TGTGCCAGCAGCACCGGAGGGGGACTAGGATTGACCGGGGAGCTGTTTTTT.

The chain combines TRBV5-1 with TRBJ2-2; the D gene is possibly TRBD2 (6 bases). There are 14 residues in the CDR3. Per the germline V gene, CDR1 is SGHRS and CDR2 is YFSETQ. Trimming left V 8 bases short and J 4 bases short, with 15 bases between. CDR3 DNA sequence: TGCGCCAGTGGCGGGACTGCTACCACCGGGGAGCTGTTTTTT. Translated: CASGGTATTGELFF.

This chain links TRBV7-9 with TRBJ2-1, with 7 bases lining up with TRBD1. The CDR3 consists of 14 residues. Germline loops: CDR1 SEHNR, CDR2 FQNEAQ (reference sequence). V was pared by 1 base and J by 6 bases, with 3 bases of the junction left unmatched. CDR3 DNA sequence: TGTGCCAGCAGCTTAGTGGCAGGGGGCAATGAGCAGTTCTTC. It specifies CASSLVAGGNEQFF.